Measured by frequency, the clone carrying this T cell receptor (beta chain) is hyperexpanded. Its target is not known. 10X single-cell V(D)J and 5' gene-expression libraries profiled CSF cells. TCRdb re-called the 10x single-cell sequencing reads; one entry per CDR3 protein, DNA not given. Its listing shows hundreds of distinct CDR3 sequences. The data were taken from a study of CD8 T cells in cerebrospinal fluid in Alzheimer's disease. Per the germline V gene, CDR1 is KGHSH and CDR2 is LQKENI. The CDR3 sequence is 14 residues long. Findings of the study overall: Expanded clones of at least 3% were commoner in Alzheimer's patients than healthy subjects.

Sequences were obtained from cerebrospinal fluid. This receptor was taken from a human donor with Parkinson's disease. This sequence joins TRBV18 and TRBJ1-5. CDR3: CASSPTGYYQPQHF.